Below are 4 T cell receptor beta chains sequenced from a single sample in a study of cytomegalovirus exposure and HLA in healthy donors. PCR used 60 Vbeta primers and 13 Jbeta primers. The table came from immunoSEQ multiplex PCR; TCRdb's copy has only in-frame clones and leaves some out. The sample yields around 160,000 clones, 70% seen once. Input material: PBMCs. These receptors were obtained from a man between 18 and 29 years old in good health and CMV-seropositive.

As DNA, the CDR3 is TGTGCCTGGAGTATCCTCGGGAGGAACTATGGCTACACCTTC. As protein: CAWSILGRNYGYTF. V is TRBV30 and J is TRBJ1-2; D unclear. Germline V gene data show CDR1 as GTSNPN and CDR2 as SVGIG (reference sequence). The germline V and J ends were trimmed by 2 bases and 2 bases, with 12 bases remaining between them. The CDR3 spans 14 residues.

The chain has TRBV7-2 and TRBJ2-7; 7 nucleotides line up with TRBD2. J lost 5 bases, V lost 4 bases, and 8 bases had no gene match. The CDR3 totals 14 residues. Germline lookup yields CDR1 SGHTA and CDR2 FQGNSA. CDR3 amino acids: CASSSPGGPDEQYV. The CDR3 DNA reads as TGTGCCAGCAGCTCCCCGGGGGGACCTGACGAGCAGTACGTC.

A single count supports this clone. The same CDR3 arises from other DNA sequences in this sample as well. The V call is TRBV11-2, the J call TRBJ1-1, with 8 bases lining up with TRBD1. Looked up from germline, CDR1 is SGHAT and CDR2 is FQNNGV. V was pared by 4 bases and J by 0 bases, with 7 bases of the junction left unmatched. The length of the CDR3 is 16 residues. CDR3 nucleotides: TGTGCCAGCAGCTCCGGACAGGGCGGAATGAACACTGAAGCTTTCTTT. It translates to CASSSGQGGMNTEAFF.

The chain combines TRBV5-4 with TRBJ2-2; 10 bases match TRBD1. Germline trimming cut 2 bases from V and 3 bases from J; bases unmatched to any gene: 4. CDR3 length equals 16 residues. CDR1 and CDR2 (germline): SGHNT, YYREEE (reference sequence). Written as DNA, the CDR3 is TGTGCCAGCAGCTTCCTGACAGGGGGCCACACCGGGGAGCTGTTTTTT. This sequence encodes CASSFLTGGHTGELFF.